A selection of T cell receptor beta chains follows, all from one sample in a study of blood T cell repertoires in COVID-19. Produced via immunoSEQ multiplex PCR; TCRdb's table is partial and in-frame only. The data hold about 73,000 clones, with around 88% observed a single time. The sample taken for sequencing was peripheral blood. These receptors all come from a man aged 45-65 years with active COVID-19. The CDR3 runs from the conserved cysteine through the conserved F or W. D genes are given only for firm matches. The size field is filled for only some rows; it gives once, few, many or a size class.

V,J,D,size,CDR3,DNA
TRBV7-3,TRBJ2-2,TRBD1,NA,CASSSRQGADTGELFF,TGTGCCAGCAGCTCGAGACAGGGGGCTGACACCGGGGAGCTGTTTTTT
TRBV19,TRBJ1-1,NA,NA,CASSIPWLEGGNTEAFF,TGTGCCAGTAGTATTCCCTGGTTGGAGGGTGGCAACACTGAAGCTTTCTTT
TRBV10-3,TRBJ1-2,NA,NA,CAISGTEENYGYTF,TGTGCCATCAGTGGGACAGAAGAGAACTATGGCTACACCTTC
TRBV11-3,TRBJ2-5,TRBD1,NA,CASSLETGGRETQYF,TGTGCCAGCAGCTTAGAGACAGGGGGACGGGAGACCCAGTACTTC
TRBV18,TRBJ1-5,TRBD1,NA,CASSQSGGQGSNQPQHF,TGTGCCAGCTCACAATCAGGGGGTCAGGGGAGCAATCAGCCCCAGCATTTT
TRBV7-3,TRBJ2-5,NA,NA,CASSLGLGGWLQETQYF,TGTGCCAGCAGCTTGGGGTTAGGGGGTTGGCTCCAAGAGACCCAGTACTTC
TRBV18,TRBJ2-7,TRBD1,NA,CASSPQTGGGEQYF,TGTGCCAGCTCACCACAGACAGGGGGCGGGGAGCAGTACTTC
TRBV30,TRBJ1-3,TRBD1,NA,CAWSVLRTYRGGNTIYF,TGTGCCTGGAGTGTCCTGCGGACCTACAGGGGTGGAAACACCATATATTTT
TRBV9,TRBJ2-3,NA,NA,CASSVGGRPTDTQYF,TGTGCCAGCAGCGTAGGGGGCAGACCCACAGATACGCAGTATTTT
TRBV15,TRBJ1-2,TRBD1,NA,CATRADRVSYGYTF,TGTGCCACCAGGGCGGACAGGGTGAGCTATGGCTACACCTTC
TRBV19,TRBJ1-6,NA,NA,CATSGRGLNSPLHF,TGTGCCACCTCGGGGAGAGGCCTTAATTCACCCCTCCACTTT
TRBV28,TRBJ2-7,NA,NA,CASSSDSYEQYF,TGTGCCAGCAGCTCGGACAGCTACGAGCAGTACTTC
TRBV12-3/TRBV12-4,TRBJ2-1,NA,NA,CASSFFGEIEQFF,TGTGCCAGCAGTTTTTTCGGGGAAATTGAGCAGTTCTTC
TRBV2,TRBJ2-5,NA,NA,CASSETGIGETQYF,TGTGCCAGCAGTGAGACCGGGATTGGGGAGACCCAGTACTTC
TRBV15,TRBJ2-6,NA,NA,CATSAKQGLLGANVLTF,TGTGCCACCAGCGCAAAACAGGGTCTTCTTGGGGCCAACGTCCTGACTTTC
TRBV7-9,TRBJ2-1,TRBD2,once,CASSFRTRLDNEQFF,TGTGCCAGCAGCTTTAGGACTAGGTTGGACAATGAGCAGTTCTTC
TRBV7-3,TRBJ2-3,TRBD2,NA,CASSPGGGADTQYF,TGTGCCAGCAGCCCAGGCGGGGGGGCTGATACGCAGTATTTT
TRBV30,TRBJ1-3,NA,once,CAWSIKNTIYF,TGTGCCTGGAGTATCAAAAACACCATATATTTT